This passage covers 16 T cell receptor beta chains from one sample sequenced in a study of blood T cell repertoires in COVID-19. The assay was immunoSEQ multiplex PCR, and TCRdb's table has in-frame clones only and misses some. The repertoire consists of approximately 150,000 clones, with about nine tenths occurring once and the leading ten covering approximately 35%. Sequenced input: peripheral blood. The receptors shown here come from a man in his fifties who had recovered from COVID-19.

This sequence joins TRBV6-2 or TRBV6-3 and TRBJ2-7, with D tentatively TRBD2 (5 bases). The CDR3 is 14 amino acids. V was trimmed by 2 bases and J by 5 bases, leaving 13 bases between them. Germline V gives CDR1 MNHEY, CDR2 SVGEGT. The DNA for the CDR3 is TGTGCCAGCAGTTACGGGCCGGGGTCTCACGAGCAGTACTTC. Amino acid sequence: CASSYGPGSHEQYF.

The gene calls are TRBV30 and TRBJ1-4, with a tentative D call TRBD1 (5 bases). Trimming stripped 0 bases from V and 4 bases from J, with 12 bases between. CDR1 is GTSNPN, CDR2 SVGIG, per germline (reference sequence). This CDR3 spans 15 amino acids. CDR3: CAWSVGGARNEKLFF. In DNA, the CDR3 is TGTGCCTGGAGTGTAGGCGGGGCCCGTAATGAAAAACTGTTTTTT.

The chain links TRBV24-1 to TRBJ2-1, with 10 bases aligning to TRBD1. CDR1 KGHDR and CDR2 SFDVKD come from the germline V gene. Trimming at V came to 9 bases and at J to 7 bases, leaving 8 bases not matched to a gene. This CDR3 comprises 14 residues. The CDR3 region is CATRGQGNENEQFF. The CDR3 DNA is TGTGCCACCCGGGGACAGGGGAATGAAAATGAGCAGTTCTTC.

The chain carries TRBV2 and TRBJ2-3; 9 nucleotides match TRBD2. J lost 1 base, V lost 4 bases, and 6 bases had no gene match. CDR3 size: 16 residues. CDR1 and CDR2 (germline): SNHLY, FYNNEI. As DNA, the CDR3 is TGTGCCAGCAGTGGGCCGAAGCGGGGGGGCACAGATACGCAGTATTTT. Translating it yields CASSGPKRGGTDTQYF. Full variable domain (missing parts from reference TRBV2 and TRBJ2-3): EPEVTQTPSHQVTQMGQEVILRCVPISNHLYFYWYRQILGQKVEFLVSFYNNEISEKSEIFDDQFSVERPDGSNFTLKIRSTKLEDSAMYFCASSGPKRGGTDTQYFGPGTRLTVL.

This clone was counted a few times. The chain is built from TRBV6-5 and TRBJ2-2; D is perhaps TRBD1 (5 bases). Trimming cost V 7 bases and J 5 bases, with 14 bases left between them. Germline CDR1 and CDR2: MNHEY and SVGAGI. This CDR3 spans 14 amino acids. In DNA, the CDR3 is TGTGCCAGCACGAACGTGGGGCGGACCGGGGAGCTGTTTTTT. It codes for CASTNVGRTGELFF.

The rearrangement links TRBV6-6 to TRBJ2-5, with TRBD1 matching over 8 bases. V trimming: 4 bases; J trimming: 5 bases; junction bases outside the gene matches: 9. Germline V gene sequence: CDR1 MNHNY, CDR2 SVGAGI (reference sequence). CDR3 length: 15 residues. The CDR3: CASSSSRTGRETQYF. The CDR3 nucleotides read TGTGCCAGCAGTTCCTCTCGGACAGGGCGGGAGACCCAGTACTTC.

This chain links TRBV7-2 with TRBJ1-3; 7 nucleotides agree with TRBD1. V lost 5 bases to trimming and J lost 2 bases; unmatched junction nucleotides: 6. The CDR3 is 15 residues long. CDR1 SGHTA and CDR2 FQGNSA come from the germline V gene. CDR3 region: CASSKTGLPGNTIYF. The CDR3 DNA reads TGTGCCAGCAGCAAGACAGGGTTACCTGGAAACACCATATATTTT.

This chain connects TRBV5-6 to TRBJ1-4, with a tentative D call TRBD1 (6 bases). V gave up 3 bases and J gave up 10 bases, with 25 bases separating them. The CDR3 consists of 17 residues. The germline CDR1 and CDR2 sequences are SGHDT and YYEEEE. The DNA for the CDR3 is TGTGCCAGCAGCTGGGGGACCAGGGGACCCCCGACAGGAAAACTGTTTTTT. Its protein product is CASSWGTRGPPTGKLFF.

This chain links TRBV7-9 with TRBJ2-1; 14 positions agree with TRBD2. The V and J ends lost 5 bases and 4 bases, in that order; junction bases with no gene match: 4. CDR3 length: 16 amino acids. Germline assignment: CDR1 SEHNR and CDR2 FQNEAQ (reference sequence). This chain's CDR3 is CASSPRTSGGYNEQFF. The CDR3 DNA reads TGTGCCAGCAGCCCCAGGACTAGCGGGGGGTACAATGAGCAGTTCTTC.

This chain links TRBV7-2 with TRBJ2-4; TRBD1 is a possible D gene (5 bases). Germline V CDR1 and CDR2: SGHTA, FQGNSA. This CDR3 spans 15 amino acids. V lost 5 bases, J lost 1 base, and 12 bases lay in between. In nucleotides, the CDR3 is TGTGCCAGCAGCGCCAGGGATAACGCCAAAAACATTCAGTACTTC. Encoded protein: CASSARDNAKNIQYF. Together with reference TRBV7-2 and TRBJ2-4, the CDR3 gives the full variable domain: GAGVSQSPSNKVTEKGKDVELRCDPISGHTALYWYRQSLGQGLEFLIYFQGNSAPDKSGLPSDRFSAERTGGSVSTLTIQRTQQEDSAVYLCASSARDNAKNIQYFGAGTRLSVL.

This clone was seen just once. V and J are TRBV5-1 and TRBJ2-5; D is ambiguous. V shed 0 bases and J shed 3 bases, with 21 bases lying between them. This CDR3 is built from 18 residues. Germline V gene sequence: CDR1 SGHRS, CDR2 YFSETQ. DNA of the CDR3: TGCGCCAGCAGCTTGGGAGACTGGCGGAAAATCGAGAAAGAGACCCAGTACTTC. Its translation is CASSLGDWRKIEKETQYF.

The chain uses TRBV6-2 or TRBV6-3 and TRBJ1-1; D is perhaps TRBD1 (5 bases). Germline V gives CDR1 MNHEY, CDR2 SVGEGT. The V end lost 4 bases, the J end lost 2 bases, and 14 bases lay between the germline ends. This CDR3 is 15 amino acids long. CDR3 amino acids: CASSWKRRGNTEAFF. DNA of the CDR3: TGTGCCAGCAGTTGGAAGAGAAGGGGAAACACTGAAGCTTTCTTT.

Here the CDR3 DNA reads TGTGCCAGCAGCCCCGGACAGGGGTCTGGCTACACCTTC. Translating it yields CASSPGQGSGYTF. The V and J genes are TRBV3-1 (or the pseudogene TRBV3-2) and TRBJ1-2; 9 nucleotides line up with TRBD1. The CDR3 is 13 amino acids. The germline gives CDR1 LGHDT, CDR2 YNNKEL (reference sequence). V lost 4 bases and J lost 7; bases outside the gene matches: 4.

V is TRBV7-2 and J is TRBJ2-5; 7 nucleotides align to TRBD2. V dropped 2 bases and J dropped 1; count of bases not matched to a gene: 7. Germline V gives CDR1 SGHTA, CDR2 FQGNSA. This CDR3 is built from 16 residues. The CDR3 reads CASSLIGAGPQETQYF. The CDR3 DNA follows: TGTGCCAGCAGCTTAATCGGAGCGGGGCCCCAAGAGACCCAGTACTTC.

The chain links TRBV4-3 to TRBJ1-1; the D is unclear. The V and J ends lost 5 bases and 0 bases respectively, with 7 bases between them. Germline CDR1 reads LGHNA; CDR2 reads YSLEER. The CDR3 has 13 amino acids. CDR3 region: CASSITVNTEAFF. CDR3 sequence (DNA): TGCGCCAGCAGCATAACAGTGAACACTGAAGCTTTCTTT.

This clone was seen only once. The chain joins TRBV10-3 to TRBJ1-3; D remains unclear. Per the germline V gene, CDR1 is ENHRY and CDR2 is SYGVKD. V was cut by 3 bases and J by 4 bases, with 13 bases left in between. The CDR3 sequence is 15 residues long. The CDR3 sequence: CAISDYGASGNTIYF. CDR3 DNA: TGTGCCATCAGTGACTACGGTGCTTCCGGAAACACCATATATTTT.